The T cell receptor (beta chain) described here comes from a study of technical replicates of blood from several donors. Profiling relied on immunoSEQ multiplex PCR, and the TCRdb table lists in-frame clones only, not all of them. The profile covers some 82,000 clones, with around 94% appearing a single time and about 0.39% taken by the ten largest. This CDR3 has 15 amino acids. Trimming removed 6 bases from V and 0 bases from J; junction bases left unmatched: 4. CDR1 and CDR2 (germline): SNHLY, FYNNEI. The chain joins TRBV2 to TRBJ1-5; the match to TRBD1 covers 8 bases. The TCR was taken from a human donor in good health. The sequenced sample consisted of T cells isolated from PBMCs. CDR3 DNA sequence: TGTGCCAGCAGGCTGGACAGGGTTAGCAATCAGCCCCAGCATTTT. Protein product: CASRLDRVSNQPQHF.